This T cell receptor (beta chain) was identified in a study of blood T cell repertoires in COVID-19. Study at large: The origin of the acute and convalescent COVID-19 samples was the United States, Italy and Spain.

V shed 3 bases and J 0 bases; nucleotides not matched to a gene: 6. The CDR3 covers 16 residues. CDR1 is KGHSH and CDR2 is LQKENI in the germline V gene. How the authors handled the data: Amplification from reference gene primers served as the basis for estimated nucleated cell counts. Sequenced by immunoSEQ multiplex PCR; TCRdb stores in-frame clones only, minus some. That table is the source of V, J and clone size, and D and trimming were worked out from the DNA. Here the sample spans under 45,000 clones, 88% being singletons. This chain joins TRBV18 and TRBJ2-5; 8 bases fit TRBD2. The sample consisted of peripheral blood. The clonotype comes from a woman aged 40 to 49 with acute or convalescent COVID-19. CDR3 sequence (DNA): TGTGCCAGCTCACCTGGAGGCGGGGGGAACCAAGAGACCCAGTACTTC. The encoded protein is CASSPGGGGNQETQYF.